This T cell receptor (beta chain) was sequenced for a study of blood T cell repertoires in COVID-19. Study-wide context: Samples representing acute and convalescent COVID-19 were sourced from the United States, Italy and Spain. T cells, B-cell-depleted T cells, or PBMCs supplied cDNA or gDNA.

Per germline, CDR1 MNHNY and CDR2 SVGAGI (reference sequence). Trimming removed 0 bases at V and 5 bases at J, with 2 bases between. The CDR3 sequence is 12 residues long. The repertoire was sequenced with immunoSEQ multiplex PCR; TCRdb's copy has only in-frame clones and lacks some. Among over 200,000 clones, 84% were seen once, and the ten largest hold less than 2%. Two negative PCRs, clearance, or symptom resolution had been documented for recovered Cohort 3 donors. The clonotype was recovered from a man aged 60-69 years who had recovered from COVID-19. What was sequenced was PBMCs or T cells enriched from blood (not recorded which). The J gene is TRBJ2-1, the V gene TRBV6-6, with D unclear. CDR3 protein: CASSYSNNEQFF. The CDR3 bases are TGTGCCAGCAGTTACTCTAACAATGAGCAGTTCTTC.